This T cell receptor beta chain was captured by sequencing in a study of T cell responses to AZD1222 COVID-19 vaccine (dated by TCRdb to the early 2020s). Background on the whole study: AZD1222 recipients whose second dose came at about 4 weeks and those whose second dose came at about 12 weeks were combined into one group, since spike-specific TCR depth and breadth did not differ between the two schedules. TCR sequencing was performed for approximately 240 trial participants, of whom about 210 were given two doses of AZD1222 and approximately 26 were given two doses of MenACWY control vaccine. Enrollment into the trials was organized by age into subgroups of 18-55, 56-69 and 70-plus years, and those subgroups contained approximately 160, 26 and 62 TCR-sequenced participants, respectively. Findings and caveats that apply to the study as a whole: Conclusions about previously exposed vaccinees are limited because only six or seven AZD1222 recipients were SARS-CoV-2 seropositive at baseline. In the small 56-69-year group, the increase in depth fell short of significance, most likely because of low power. Nearly half of unique spike-specific TCRs reportedly recognized epitopes outside regions mutated in the B.1.351 and B.1.1.7 variants. Vaccine-associated CD4 TCRs spanned the whole spike protein, with dominant responses in regions 160-218 and 743-854. Because no day 14 peak-response samples were available, the repertoires could be characterized only after the peak T cell response. Participants were mostly white British, with more females than males. The authors suggested clonal diversity may have been underestimated. After two AZD1222 doses, both the breadth and the depth of spike-specific TCRs were significantly higher than at day 0 and than in MenACWY recipients.

The CDR3 regions of human TCRbeta chains were subjected to immunosequencing. Under the source paper's analysis protocol: Repertoire TCRs were matched against a reference library of SARS-CoV-2-specific TCRs generated with the MIRA antigen-specificity platform. Breadth was defined as the fraction of unique TCRs that were SARS-CoV-2-associated, and depth was defined as the fraction of total T cells that were SARS-CoV-2-associated. Using the MIRA data, each spike-specific TCR was mapped to the spike region that the TCR reacts to and placed in a CD4 or CD8 class. Log10-transformed breadth and depth values were compared by one-way ANOVA with Sidak's multiple comparisons tests. TCRdb stores this immuneACCESS table with in-frame sequences only. Part of the clones is absent; in the studies checked, under half of the shortfall reflects unresolved V genes, and no reason is known for the rest. V and J calls plus clone size are reproduced from that table; the DNA served to infer D and trimming. A total of roughly 100,000 clones appear in this sample, 88% of them only once. In total, the top ten clones hold around 9% of the sample.

Read against the paper, the sample's time point label means: baseline before first vaccination. The vaccinee samples were drawn from two UK trials, COV001 and COV002, one of which was a single-blind randomized controlled phase 2/3 trial testing AZD1222 (ChAdOx1 nCoV-19) in healthy adults. For TCRbeta chain sequencing, PBMC samples from trial participants were taken at day 0 and at day 28 after the second dose. On this clone itself: The antigen it binds to is not known. Per-nucleotide qualities are absent, and no much larger clonotype sits a single base away.

Inclusive of the bounding cysteine and phenylalanine, the CDR3 is 16 residues long. Of all the DNA, just the CDR3 is kept, 48 bases in frame from base 1. Looking up the germline V gene yields CDR1 ENHRY and CDR2 SYGVKD. Compared with germline, V lacks 5 bases and J lacks 7 bases; bases without a gene match: 14. This sequence originates from an adult in good health. The material was peripheral blood, obtained on day 0 of AZD1222 vaccination. The chain is encoded by TRBV10-3 joined to TRBJ1-1, with 9 junctional bases fitting TRBD1. The bases read TGTGCCATCAGTACACCGGGACAGGGCTTGACTCATGAAGCTTTCTTT. This codes for CAISTPGQGLTHEAFF.